Listed here are 19 T cell receptor beta chains from one sample, sequenced in a study of post-analysis software for immune sequencing data. Prepared TCR beta cDNA libraries contained unique molecular identifiers. TCRdb recomputed calls from the PCR reads with MiXCR, one row per CDR3 protein. The repertoire consists of about 540,000 distinct CDR3 sequences, with 34% occurring once and the leading ten covering less than 6%. Study-level points and caveats: TRBV5-6, TRBV5-1 and TRBV20-1 belonged to a set of a handful of TRBV segments that were more frequent in patients than controls.

Their cognate antigens are unknown. Sequencing input: blood. Receptor source: a girl aged 2 to 17 with multiple sclerosis.

The chain employs TRBV5-1 and TRBJ1-1; a weak D match, TRBD1 (6 bases). This CDR3 spans 13 amino acids. Trimming took 4 bases from V and 3 from J, leaving 10 bases between them. Germline CDR1 reads SGHRS; CDR2 reads YFSETQ. CDR3 in amino acids: CASSGAGDTEAFF. CDR3 bases: TGCGCCAGCAGCGGGGCAGGGGACACTGAAGCTTTCTTT.

This clonotype turned up a few times. The CDR3 nucleotides are TGCAGCGTATATACAGGGTCAGGGGCCCAGTACTTC. It is translated as CSVYTGSGAQYF. V and J are TRBV29-1 and TRBJ2-5; a weak D match, TRBD1 (6 bases). The CDR3 runs to 12 residues. V was cut by 6 bases and J by 9 bases, with 17 bases left in between. Germline CDR1 is SQVTM and CDR2 is ANQGSEA.

The table lists this clonotype with a few counts. The chain is built from TRBV29-1 and TRBJ1-2, with D hard to call. V dropped 4 bases and J dropped 3 bases, with 6 bases sitting between them. The germline V gene encodes CDR1 SQVTM and CDR2 ANQGSEA. The CDR3 length is 11 residues. CDR3 protein: CSVGGDYGYTF. As DNA, the CDR3 is TGCAGCGTTGGGGGTGACTATGGCTACACCTTC.

The chain is built from TRBV12-3 or TRBV12-4 and TRBJ1-5; 7 bases map to TRBD1. The CDR3 consists of 15 residues. Trimming at V came to 5 bases and at J to 2 bases, leaving 6 bases not matched to a gene. CDR3 protein: CASSLTGDGNQPQHF. CDR3 coding DNA: TGTGCCAGCAGTCTCACAGGGGATGGCAATCAGCCCCAGCATTTT.

As for this clonotype: An end of the junction differs from the germline gene, which may be a read error. The genes are TRBV5-1 and TRBJ1-2; D is undetermined. The CDR3 totals 14 residues. From germline, CDR1 is SGHRS and CDR2 YFSETQ. DNA for the CDR3: TGCGCCAGCAGCTTGACCGAGGGCTTGTATGGCTGCACCTTC. Residues: CASSLTEGLYGCTF.

In its sample, this clonotype was seen a few times. The chain recombines TRBV20-1 with TRBJ1-6; 7 bases are shared with TRBD1. From germline, CDR1 is DFQATT and CDR2 SNEGSKA (reference sequence). The CDR3 has 18 amino acids. Trimming took 3 bases from V and 0 from J; bases not matched to a gene: 11. The CDR3 DNA is TGCAGTGCTAGCAGGGGGACTCAACGAGCCTCCTATAATTCACCCCTCCACTTT. Protein: CSASRGTQRASYNSPLHF.

The chain uses TRBV12-3 or TRBV12-4 and TRBJ2-3, with unresolved D. The V and J ends lost 3 bases and 14 bases respectively, with 18 bases between them. The CDR3 contains 13 residues. The CDR3 DNA reads as TGTGCCAGCAGTTTCCTGATAGCAGATGCGCCGTATTTT. This encodes CASSFLIADAPYF.

The chain carries TRBV28 and TRBJ1-5, with D uncertain. Germline assignment: CDR1 MDHEN and CDR2 SYDVKM. The V end lost 0 bases, the J end lost 0 bases, and 9 bases lay between the germline ends. This CDR3 region has 16 residues. The CDR3 bases are TGTGCCAGCAGTTTATGGGGGAGGGTTAGCAATCAGCCCCAGCATTTT. Its translation: CASSLWGRVSNQPQHF.

This chain connects TRBV27 to TRBJ2-4, with TRBD2 matching 12 bases. CDR3 length: 18 amino acids. Germline V gene lookup returns CDR1 MNHEY and CDR2 SMNVEV (reference sequence). The junction had 10 bases not matched to a gene; V was cut back by 5 bases and J by 2 bases. The CDR3 loop is CASSLLAGGLASKNIQYF. In DNA form, the CDR3 reads TGTGCCAGCAGTCTACTAGCGGGGGGACTGGCGTCCAAAAACATTCAGTACTTC.

V is TRBV11-2 and J is TRBJ1-6; 7 nucleotides line up with TRBD1. J was trimmed by 6 bases and V by 6 bases; bases with no gene match: 5. In germline, CDR1 is SGHAT, CDR2 FQNNGV. The CDR3 has 14 residues. CDR3 DNA: TGTGCCAGCAGGCGGGACAGCCTTAATTCACCCCTCCACTTT. This translates into CASRRDSLNSPLHF. Supplemented by reference TRBV11-2 and TRBJ1-6, the full variable domain reads EAGVAQSPRYKIIEKRQSVAFWCNPISGHATLYWYQQILGQGPKLLIQFQNNGVVDDSQLPKDRFSAERLKGVDSTLKIQPAKLEDSAVYLCASRRDSLNSPLHFGNGTRLTVT.

The rearrangement links TRBV10-3 to TRBJ1-1; 8 bases are shared with TRBD1. The CDR3 has 12 residues. CDR1 and CDR2 (germline): ENHRY, SYGVKD. The junction had 6 bases not matched to a gene; V was cut back by 8 bases and J by 7 bases. In DNA, the CDR3 is TGTGCCATCTCCTGGACAGGGATTGAAGCTTTCTTT. It encodes CAISWTGIEAFF.

The gene calls are TRBV18 and TRBJ1-2; TRBD1 aligns across 7 bases. CDR1 and CDR2 from the germline V gene are KGHSH and LQKENI. The V gene end was trimmed by 2 bases and the J gene end by 3 bases; junction bases not matched to a gene: 12. The CDR3 loop spans 17 amino acids. The CDR3 sequence is CASSPFTGEILDYGYTF. DNA of the CDR3: TGTGCCAGCTCACCATTCACAGGGGAGATTTTGGACTATGGCTACACCTTC.

This chain connects TRBV29-1 to TRBJ1-2, with 9 nucleotides matching TRBD1. V trimming: 6 bases; J trimming: 7 bases; junction bases outside the gene matches: 6. Germline CDR1 SQVTM, CDR2 ANQGSEA. The CDR3 consists of 12 residues. CDR3 in DNA: TGCAGCGTGGGACAGGGTCTCGTTGGCTACACCTTC. Translating it yields CSVGQGLVGYTF.

This clonotype came up a few times. V is TRBV28 and J is TRBJ2-3; 13 bases match TRBD2. The CDR3 is 17 amino acids. Trimming took 4 bases from V and 1 from J; bases not matched to a gene: 5. Germline CDR1 and CDR2: MDHEN and SYDVKM. CDR3 bases: TGTGCCAGCAGTTCAGGACTAGCGGGGGTCCGCACAGATACGCAGTATTTT. Amino acid sequence: CASSSGLAGVRTDTQYF.

Worth noting for this clonotype: A much larger clonotype is one base distant, so this may be a read error. This rearrangement joins TRBV6-5 to TRBJ2-7; weak D call: TRBD1 (6 bases). CDR1 is MNHEY and CDR2 is SVGAGI in the germline V gene. This CDR3 contains 13 residues. V lost 10 bases and J 3 bases, leaving 16 bases between the germline ends. CDR3 region: CATLGQRNYEQYF. For the CDR3, the DNA is TGTGCCACCCTTGGACAGAGGAACTACGAGCAGTACTTC.

This rearrangement joins TRBV10-3 to TRBJ1-1; D gene unclear. The CDR3 totals 13 residues. Germline V gives CDR1 ENHRY, CDR2 SYGVKD. V was pared by 4 bases and J by 1 base, with 7 bases between. CDR3 sequence (DNA): TGTGCCATCAGTGTCGGCGCGAACACTGAAGCTTTCTTT. Translation: CAISVGANTEAFF.

The chain uses TRBV12-3 or TRBV12-4 and TRBJ2-3; no clear D. Trimming took off 2 bases at V and 0 bases at J, with 9 bases between the two ends. This CDR3 is 15 amino acids long. Here the CDR3 reads CASSLRRISTDTQYF. CDR3 in DNA: TGTGCCAGCAGTTTAAGGCGGATAAGCACAGATACGCAGTATTTT.

The chain joins TRBV7-9 to TRBJ2-3; D gene ambiguous. V dropped 2 bases and J dropped 6 bases, with 9 bases sitting between them. CDR1 is SEHNR and CDR2 is FQNEAQ in the germline V gene (reference sequence). This CDR3 spans 13 amino acids. The CDR3 bases are TGTGCCAGCAGCTTACTACGCAGGGATACGCAGTATTTT. Protein: CASSLLRRDTQYF.

This clonotype occurred a few times. The gene calls are TRBV6-1 and TRBJ1-2; the match to TRBD1 covers 8 bases. Germline CDR1 is MNHNS and CDR2 is SASEGT. The CDR3 has 14 residues. After removal of 2 bases from V and 7 bases from J, the junction contained 6 bases not matched to a gene. CDR3 sequence reads: CASSESPDRAGYTF. CDR3 nucleotide sequence: TGTGCCAGCAGTGAATCCCCGGACAGGGCTGGCTACACCTTC.